Listed below are T cell receptor beta chains from one sample, sequenced in a study of T-cell memory formation after mild COVID-19. A single record per CDR3 protein comes from TCRdb applying MiXCR to the 5' RACE reads. The table lists about 130,000 distinct CDR3 sequences, approximately 17% of them singletons, with over 4% in the top ten. Sequencing was performed on PBMCs or a T cell subset sorted from them (not recorded which). These receptors originate from a man aged 18 to 29 who had mild COVID-19 (a few samples of this study predate the infection). Cell type and time point are not known. CDR3s include the opening cysteine and the closing phenylalanine or tryptophan. The order of the fields is clone size, J gene, D gene, V gene, CDR3 protein, CDR3 DNA. The D gene is left open where the match is weak. Clone size is shown for a subset of rows, as once, few, many or a class of expanded clone.

clone size: NA
J gene: TRBJ1-2
D gene: NA
V gene: TRBV4-1
CDR3 protein: CASSRPGEGLFGYTF
CDR3 DNA: TGCGCCAGCAGCCGCCCGGGAGAGGGTCTCTTTGGCTACACCTTC

clone size: NA
J gene: TRBJ2-2
D gene: NA
V gene: TRBV12-3/TRBV12-4
CDR3 protein: CASSLLNSGELFF
CDR3 DNA: TGTGCCAGCAGTTTACTGAACAGCGGGGAGCTGTTTTTT

clone size: NA
J gene: TRBJ1-2
D gene: NA
V gene: TRBV4-1
CDR3 protein: CASSQVGGYTF
CDR3 DNA: TGCGCCAGCAGCCAAGTAGGTGGCTACACCTTC

clone size: few
J gene: TRBJ2-7
D gene: TRBD1
V gene: TRBV29-1
CDR3 protein: CSVGTGTTHEQYF
CDR3 DNA: TGCAGCGTCGGGACAGGTACAACCCACGAGCAGTACTTC

clone size: NA
J gene: TRBJ2-1
D gene: TRBD2
V gene: TRBV4-2
CDR3 protein: CASSPVTSGGANEQFF
CDR3 DNA: TGTGCCAGCAGCCCGGTGACTAGCGGGGGGGCGAATGAGCAGTTCTTC

clone size: NA
J gene: TRBJ1-2
D gene: TRBD1
V gene: TRBV28
CDR3 protein: CASSGGQNYGYTF
CDR3 DNA: TGTGCCAGCAGTGGGGGACAGAACTATGGCTACACCTTC

clone size: many
J gene: TRBJ2-2
D gene: NA
V gene: TRBV10-3
CDR3 protein: CAISASQGSNTGELFF
CDR3 DNA: TGTGCCATCAGTGCGTCACAGGGATCGAACACCGGGGAGCTGTTTTTT

clone size: NA
J gene: TRBJ2-7
D gene: NA
V gene: TRBV5-1
CDR3 protein: CASSQERVGEQYF
CDR3 DNA: TGCGCCAGCAGCCAAGAAAGGGTCGGCGAGCAGTACTTC

clone size: NA
J gene: TRBJ2-7
D gene: NA
V gene: TRBV5-1
CDR3 protein: CASMSGHLFAYEQYF
CDR3 DNA: TGCGCCAGCATGAGCGGCCACCTCTTCGCCTACGAGCAGTACTTC

clone size: NA
J gene: TRBJ2-5
D gene: NA
V gene: TRBV5-1
CDR3 protein: CASSSGEADYQETQYF
CDR3 DNA: TGCGCCAGCAGCTCCGGGGAGGCTGATTATCAAGAGACCCAGTACTTC

clone size: NA
J gene: TRBJ2-6
D gene: TRBD1
V gene: TRBV10-3
CDR3 protein: CAIGTAAYLYGANVLTF
CDR3 DNA: TGTGCCATCGGGACAGCAGCTTATCTATACGGGGCCAACGTCCTGACTTTC

clone size: few
J gene: TRBJ1-1
D gene: NA
V gene: TRBV4-1
CDR3 protein: CASSLLGMNTEAFF
CDR3 DNA: TGCGCCAGCAGCCTTCTAGGGATGAACACTGAAGCTTTCTTT

clone size: few
J gene: TRBJ2-1
D gene: TRBD2
V gene: TRBV4-3
CDR3 protein: CASSPSGTRGSNEQFF
CDR3 DNA: TGCGCCAGCAGCCCATCGGGGACTAGAGGGTCCAATGAGCAGTTCTTC

clone size: NA
J gene: TRBJ2-5
D gene: TRBD1
V gene: TRBV7-2
CDR3 protein: CASSLYGTGKETQYF
CDR3 DNA: TGTGCCAGCAGCCTTTATGGGACAGGGAAAGAGACCCAGTACTTC

clone size: NA
J gene: TRBJ1-2
D gene: NA
V gene: TRBV7-8
CDR3 protein: CASSLVTQAGGYTF
CDR3 DNA: TGTGCCAGCAGCTTAGTCACACAGGCCGGTGGCTACACCTTC

clone size: NA
J gene: TRBJ2-3
D gene: NA
V gene: TRBV28
CDR3 protein: CASSWTSTDTQYF
CDR3 DNA: TGTGCCAGCAGTTGGACTAGCACAGATACGCAGTATTTT

clone size: many
J gene: TRBJ2-3
D gene: NA
V gene: TRBV24-1
CDR3 protein: CATSGPPSGTDTQYF
CDR3 DNA: TGTGCCACCAGTGGCCCCCCATCGGGGACAGATACGCAGTATTTT

clone size: NA
J gene: TRBJ1-2
D gene: NA
V gene: TRBV11-2
CDR3 protein: CASSLMEDGYTF
CDR3 DNA: TGTGCCAGCAGCTTAATGGAGGATGGCTACACCTTC

clone size: many
J gene: TRBJ2-1
D gene: TRBD2
V gene: TRBV11-2
CDR3 protein: CASSLGLAGIVVEQFF
CDR3 DNA: TGTGCCAGCAGCTTAGGCCTAGCGGGGATCGTCGTTGAGCAGTTCTTC

clone size: NA
J gene: TRBJ1-2
D gene: NA
V gene: TRBV5-6
CDR3 protein: CASSSPGTVSTF
CDR3 DNA: TGTGCCAGCAGCTCACCCGGGACCGTCTCCACCTTC

clone size: NA
J gene: TRBJ1-1
D gene: NA
V gene: TRBV7-9
CDR3 protein: CASSSWTRGAFF
CDR3 DNA: TGTGCCAGCAGCTCCTGGACCCGAGGAGCTTTCTTT

clone size: NA
J gene: TRBJ2-5
D gene: NA
V gene: TRBV20-1
CDR3 protein: CSASEWDSGRQETQYF
CDR3 DNA: TGCAGTGCTAGCGAGTGGGATTCTGGCCGACAAGAGACCCAGTACTTC

clone size: NA
J gene: TRBJ2-3
D gene: NA
V gene: TRBV29-1
CDR3 protein: CSVVGWARDTQYF
CDR3 DNA: TGCAGCGTTGTAGGCTGGGCAAGGGATACGCAGTATTTT

clone size: NA
J gene: TRBJ2-1
D gene: TRBD1
V gene: TRBV30
CDR3 protein: CAASTGVPDNEQFF
CDR3 DNA: TGTGCCGCGAGTACAGGGGTCCCTGACAATGAGCAGTTCTTC

clone size: many
J gene: TRBJ2-7
D gene: NA
V gene: TRBV9
CDR3 protein: CASSVAPGDHPRKQYF
CDR3 DNA: TGTGCCAGCAGCGTAGCCCCAGGGGACCACCCTCGTAAGCAGTACTTC

clone size: few
J gene: TRBJ1-6
D gene: NA
V gene: TRBV11-2
CDR3 protein: CASSFRGSHNSPLHF
CDR3 DNA: TGTGCCAGCAGCTTCCGGGGATCTCATAATTCACCCCTCCACTTT

clone size: NA
J gene: TRBJ1-6
D gene: NA
V gene: TRBV7-2
CDR3 protein: CASSPGWGSPLHF
CDR3 DNA: TGTGCCAGCAGCCCCGGTTGGGGATCACCCCTCCACTTT

clone size: few
J gene: TRBJ1-2
D gene: TRBD1
V gene: TRBV20-1
CDR3 protein: CSASDRGKGYTF
CDR3 DNA: TGCAGTGCGAGCGACAGGGGAAAAGGCTACACCTTC

clone size: few
J gene: TRBJ2-3
D gene: NA
V gene: TRBV9
CDR3 protein: CASSGRGYPPEGGQYF
CDR3 DNA: TGTGCCAGCAGCGGACGGGGCTATCCCCCCGAGGGGGGGCAGTATTTT

clone size: NA
J gene: TRBJ1-2
D gene: NA
V gene: TRBV20-1
CDR3 protein: CSARVLLNYGYTF
CDR3 DNA: TGCAGTGCTAGAGTTCTACTGAACTATGGCTACACCTTC

clone size: few
J gene: TRBJ2-3
D gene: TRBD2
V gene: TRBV7-3
CDR3 protein: CASSALAGGFTDTQYF
CDR3 DNA: TGTGCCAGCAGCGCACTAGCGGGGGGTTTCACAGATACGCAGTATTTT

clone size: NA
J gene: TRBJ2-2
D gene: TRBD1
V gene: TRBV5-1
CDR3 protein: CASSGQGDTGELFF
CDR3 DNA: TGCGCCAGCAGCGGACAGGGGGACACCGGGGAGCTGTTTTTT

clone size: medium-sized
J gene: TRBJ1-2
D gene: NA
V gene: TRBV4-3
CDR3 protein: CASSQDYGGGGYGYTF
CDR3 DNA: TGCGCCAGCAGCCAAGATTACGGGGGCGGAGGCTATGGCTACACCTTC

clone size: many
J gene: TRBJ2-3
D gene: NA
V gene: TRBV7-2
CDR3 protein: CASSLTMSTDTQYF
CDR3 DNA: TGTGCCAGCAGCCTGACCATGAGCACAGATACGCAGTATTTT

clone size: NA
J gene: TRBJ1-2
D gene: TRBD1
V gene: TRBV7-2
CDR3 protein: CASNLDRAGGYTF
CDR3 DNA: TGTGCCAGCAACTTGGACAGGGCTGGTGGCTACACCTTC

clone size: NA
J gene: TRBJ2-2
D gene: TRBD2
V gene: TRBV11-2
CDR3 protein: CASSANSGGPTGELFF
CDR3 DNA: TGTGCCAGCAGCGCAAATAGCGGGGGGCCAACCGGGGAGCTGTTTTTT

clone size: few
J gene: TRBJ2-3
D gene: NA
V gene: TRBV29-1
CDR3 protein: CSVVSLLSTDTQYF
CDR3 DNA: TGCAGCGTTGTCAGCCTCCTGAGCACAGATACGCAGTATTTT

clone size: NA
J gene: TRBJ1-4
D gene: NA
V gene: TRBV7-2
CDR3 protein: CASSPRQINEKLFF
CDR3 DNA: TGTGCCAGCAGCCCTCGACAGATTAATGAAAAACTGTTTTTT

clone size: NA
J gene: TRBJ2-3
D gene: NA
V gene: TRBV4-1
CDR3 protein: CASSQEAFPSTDTQYF
CDR3 DNA: TGCGCCAGCAGCCAAGAGGCCTTTCCTAGCACAGATACGCAGTATTTT

clone size: NA
J gene: TRBJ1-2
D gene: NA
V gene: TRBV5-5
CDR3 protein: CATQLGQTYYGYTF
CDR3 DNA: TGTGCCACCCAACTTGGACAAACGTACTATGGCTACACCTTC

clone size: few
J gene: TRBJ1-2
D gene: NA
V gene: TRBV6-2/TRBV6-3
CDR3 protein: CASGQAYGYTF
CDR3 DNA: TGTGCCAGCGGTCAGGCATATGGCTACACCTTC

clone size: NA
J gene: TRBJ1-1
D gene: TRBD1
V gene: TRBV5-1
CDR3 protein: CASSLGDRGSFF
CDR3 DNA: TGCGCCAGCAGCTTGGGGGACAGGGGTTCTTTCTTT

clone size: few
J gene: TRBJ2-1
D gene: NA
V gene: TRBV6-5
CDR3 protein: CASSQQFF
CDR3 DNA: TGTGCCAGCAGCCAGCAGTTCTTC

clone size: few
J gene: TRBJ1-2
D gene: NA
V gene: TRBV7-2
CDR3 protein: CASSFSEVTNYGYTF
CDR3 DNA: TGTGCCAGCAGCTTTTCGGAAGTTACTAACTATGGCTACACCTTC

clone size: many
J gene: TRBJ1-5
D gene: NA
V gene: TRBV29-1
CDR3 protein: CSVAGRGNQPQHF
CDR3 DNA: TGCAGCGTGGCGGGCAGGGGCAATCAGCCCCAGCATTTT

clone size: NA
J gene: TRBJ1-2
D gene: NA
V gene: TRBV3-1
CDR3 protein: CASSHLFQDGYTF
CDR3 DNA: TGTGCCAGCAGCCACTTATTTCAGGATGGCTACACCTTC

clone size: few
J gene: TRBJ2-3
D gene: TRBD2
V gene: TRBV12-3/TRBV12-4
CDR3 protein: CASSLSGGAVDTQYF
CDR3 DNA: TGTGCCAGCAGTTTAAGCGGGGGGGCTGTAGATACGCAGTATTTT

clone size: few
J gene: TRBJ1-6
D gene: TRBD1
V gene: TRBV7-8
CDR3 protein: CASSADRGRMYNSPLNF
CDR3 DNA: TGTGCCAGCAGCGCCGACAGGGGGCGAATGTATAATTCACCCCTCAACTTT

clone size: few
J gene: TRBJ2-3
D gene: TRBD2
V gene: TRBV6-4
CDR3 protein: CASSRDYSTDTQYF
CDR3 DNA: TGTGCCAGCAGCCGGGACTACAGCACAGATACGCAGTATTTT

clone size: few
J gene: TRBJ2-5
D gene: NA
V gene: TRBV6-5
CDR3 protein: CASSWGTVQETQYF
CDR3 DNA: TGTGCCAGCAGTTGGGGGACCGTCCAAGAGACCCAGTACTTC

clone size: few
J gene: TRBJ2-7
D gene: TRBD2
V gene: TRBV7-2
CDR3 protein: CASSLGGGRIMEQYF
CDR3 DNA: TGTGCCAGCAGCTTAGGGGGGGGAAGAATCATGGAGCAGTACTTC

clone size: few
J gene: TRBJ1-6
D gene: NA
V gene: TRBV2
CDR3 protein: CASSVEFAPLHF
CDR3 DNA: TGTGCCAGCAGTGTAGAATTCGCACCCCTCCACTTT

clone size: few
J gene: TRBJ2-4
D gene: NA
V gene: TRBV20-1
CDR3 protein: CSAWASQAKNIQYF
CDR3 DNA: TGCAGTGCCTGGGCCTCCCAAGCCAAAAACATTCAGTACTTC